This is a list of T cell receptor beta chains from one sample in a study of preoperative IRX-2 immunotherapy in early breast cancer. Sequencing was performed with immunoSEQ multiplex PCR; in TCRdb, only in-frame clones are kept and a portion is missing. The repertoire consists of roughly 5,500 clones, with approximately 73% occurring once and the leading ten covering more than 14%. Sequenced here: tumor tissue, sampled before IRX-2 immunotherapy. The receptors shown here come from a human donor with breast cancer. CDR3s leave out the opening cysteine and the closing phenylalanine or tryptophan.

>TRBJ1-1|TRBV6-8
ASQWGENTEAF
>TRBJ2-3|TRBV5-1
ASSPTGQETDTQY
>TRBJ2-3|TRBV19
ASSIGMFNTQY
>TRBJ1-4|TRBV15
ATSRDTDGNEKLF
>TRBJ1-3|TRBV6-7
ASSERLTSGNTIY
>TRBJ1-2|TRBV14
ASSQDDRAGYGYT
>TRBJ1-3|TRBV6-8
ASTFRAGGNTIY
>TRBJ1-4|TRBV5-1
ASSLVVAATNEKLF
>TRBJ1-5|TRBV28
ASSFRYSNQPQH
>TRBJ1-1|TRBV6-8
ASSYSTMLGAEAF
>TRBJ2-5|TRBV4-1
ASSQDRETETQY
>TRBJ2-1|TRBV27
ASSLGVNEQF
>TRBJ1-1|TRBV28
ASPKGARGMNTEAF
>TRBJ1-1|TRBV12-5
ASTLSELLRKGEREAF
>TRBJ2-7|TRBV19
ASSIDLTSGYAYEQY